This T cell receptor beta chain was captured in a study of identical twins. Study-wide points: Fewer insertions characterized abundant cord blood beta clonotypes, whereas memory repertoires showed none.

TCRdb redid the calling of the 5' RACE reads with MiXCR, one entry per CDR3 protein. The sample lists some 500,000 distinct CDR3 sequences, roughly a fifth occurring once. About this clonotype itself: No antigen is known for it.

The CDR3 extends over 15 amino acids. The V gene lost 2 bases and the J gene lost 7 bases, with 15 bases spanning the gap. CDR1 is SGHRS, CDR2 YFSETQ, per germline. These records were also assigned to another study, of T cells expressing NK-cell markers.

This receptor was identified in a woman aged 18-29 years in good health. The chain recombines TRBV5-1 with TRBJ2-2, with D hard to call. Sequencing input: CD4+ T cells sorted from blood. The CDR3 loop is CASSFIQQEIGELFF. In DNA, the CDR3 is TGCGCCAGCAGCTTCATACAGCAGGAGATCGGGGAGCTGTTTTTT. Full variable domain (remainder filled in from reference TRBV5-1 and TRBJ2-2): KAGVTQTPRYLIKTRGQQVTLSCSPISGHRSVSWYQQTPGQGLQFLFEYFSETQRNKGNFPGRFSGRQFSNSRSEMNVSTLELGDSALYLCASSFIQQEIGELFFGEGSRLTVL.